This T cell receptor (beta chain) is from a study of tissue T cells after allogeneic stem cell transplantation (dated 2022 in TCRdb). Study-wide context: Grafts from donors were received by all GVHD patients, with several grafts being unmodified and three being CD34-selected to deplete T cells. For tissues with multiple samples, a pathologist reviewed H&E sections and gave sequencing priority to samples with histologically apparent lymphocytes. Using research autopsies of patients with and without GVHD, plus mouse models of GVHD, the study profiled TCR beta repertoires across many tissues. On the human side, the study was prospective and observational, with no blinding or randomization. Broader findings and caveats from the paper: Which tissue TCRs were alloreactive or antigen-specific was not determined in the study, and some of the clones might have been host cells that persisted. Within patients, how anatomically similar tissues were was a major factor shaping TCR repertoire composition, regardless of disease or transplant status. Blood and spleen T cells captured only a limited portion of the TCR repertoire detected in tissues, in both patients and mice. Sampling depth was acknowledged as a limitation, and the patient cohort was both small and clinically heterogeneous. Few T cell clones were found to be shared across patients, but shared repertoire signatures across patients were revealed in a tissue-specific fashion by motif-based clustering.

As to this clone: Which antigen it targets is not known. There are no base qualities to consult, and no much larger clone falls within one base.

The time point label of this sample denotes: human tissue collected at research (rapid) autopsy. Over five adult allo-HCT recipients with steroid-refractory GVHD were prospectively enrolled in a research-autopsy study over a roughly three-year period. Gastrointestinal GVHD was present in all GVHD patients, each of whom received several lines of GVHD-directed therapy, and roughly five of these patients also had skin involvement. Autopsy tissues, which were obtained after a median post-mortem interval of approximately ten hours, included GI sites from esophagus to rectum, liver, skin and lymphoid organs including spleen. Each autopsy specimen was bisected, with one portion flash-frozen in liquid nitrogen and the remainder formalin-fixed, and the outer muscle layers of GI specimens were removed. To extract genomic DNA from frozen tissues, either the Mag-Bind Blood & Tissue DNA HDQ 96 Kit on a Chemagic 360 or the DNeasy Blood & Tissue Kit was used. Extracted DNA was further purified with the Genomic DNA Clean & Concentrator-25 kit because of concern about red blood cell contamination.

The CDR3 runs 13 amino acids, cysteine and phenylalanine included. Of the read, only the CDR3 DNA is kept; its 39 bases are in frame from base 1. The germline ends are 11 bases apart after V is trimmed by 5 bases and J by 4 bases. The CDR1 and CDR2 encoded by the germline V gene are MNHEY and SVGAGI. Library construction relied on the immunoSEQ multiplex PCR assay. TCRbeta CDR3 sequencing was performed at survey depth by Adaptive Biotechnologies, and CDR3 sequences, V/J genes, productive frequency and template counts were reported. TCR beta CDR3 regions were amplified from genomic DNA instead of RNA. The authors' pipeline ran thus. Jensen-Shannon divergence was used to quantify pairwise repertoire overlap between tissues, with a value of 1 meaning complete divergence and a value of 0 meaning identical repertoires. Based on pairwise JSD values, tissues were grouped by single-linkage agglomerative hierarchical clustering, and the results were shown as dendrograms. GLIPH2 was run on all patient samples with simulation_depth 1000, kmer_min_depth 3 and cdr3_length_cutoff 8, and groups with more than two unique CDR3s were retained. In a standardized tissue-overlap score, Jaccard GLIPH-group overlap across patients was extrapolated to a standard repertoire size of 1000 clones. Linear mixed-effect models, with tissue as a fixed effect and individual as a random effect, were used to test how diversity related to clinical or experimental variables. Sourced from immuneACCESS, this table was stored by TCRdb with only in-frame sequences that have V and J called. A share of the clones is absent; for the studies checked, an unresolved V gene accounts for under half, and the remainder has no known explanation. For V, J and clone size, that table is used; D and trimming come from the DNA. The sample table lists some 2,000 clones, about 75% of them with a count of one. The ten largest clones add up to 6.2% of the sample.

The chain couples TRBV6-5 to TRBJ1-2, with an unclear D gene assignment. The sample here was ileal tissue, taken at autopsy. The TCR was taken from a male patient between 35 and 70 years old with steroid-refractory graft-versus-host disease after an allogeneic stem cell transplant. Following transplantation, T cells from the graft donor may be among those present. CDR3 sequence: CASSPASSYGYTF. The sequenced DNA: TGTGCCAGCAGTCCTGCCAGTTCCTATGGCTACACCTTC.